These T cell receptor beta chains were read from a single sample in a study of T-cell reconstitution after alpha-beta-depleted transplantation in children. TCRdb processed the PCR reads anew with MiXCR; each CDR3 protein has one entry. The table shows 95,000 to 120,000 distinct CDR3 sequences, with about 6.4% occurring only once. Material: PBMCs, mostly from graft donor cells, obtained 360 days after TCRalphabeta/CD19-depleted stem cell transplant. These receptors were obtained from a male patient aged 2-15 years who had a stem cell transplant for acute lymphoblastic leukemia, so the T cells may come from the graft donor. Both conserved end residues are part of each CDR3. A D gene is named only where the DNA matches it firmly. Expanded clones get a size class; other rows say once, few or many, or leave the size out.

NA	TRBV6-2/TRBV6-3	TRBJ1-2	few	CATDEGGSYGYTF	TGTGCCACCGACGAGGGCGGATCCTATGGCTACACCTTC
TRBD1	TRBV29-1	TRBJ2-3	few	CSVVDRVSSSLISTDTQYF	TGCAGCGTTGTCGACAGGGTTTCATCATCCCTTATTAGCACAGATACGCAGTATTTT
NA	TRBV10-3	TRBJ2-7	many	CAIIERGGRPSYEQYF	TGTGCCATCATTGAGAGGGGGGGCCGACCCTCCTACGAGCAGTACTTC
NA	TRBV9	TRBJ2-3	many	CASSEPRTAGTDTQYF	TGTGCCAGCAGTGAACCCCGGACAGCCGGCACAGATACGCAGTATTTT
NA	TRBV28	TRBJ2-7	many	CASIGTDSYEQYF	TGTGCCAGCATAGGGACGGATTCCTACGAGCAGTACTTC
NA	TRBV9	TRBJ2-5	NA	CASSVDATPKETQYF	TGTGCCAGCAGCGTAGATGCGACACCCAAAGAGACCCAGTACTTC
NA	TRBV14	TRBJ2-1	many	CASSLPGVAHNEQFF	TGTGCCAGCAGCCTTCCCGGGGTCGCACACAATGAGCAGTTCTTC
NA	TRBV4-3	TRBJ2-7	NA	CASSLSLSGTYEQYF	TGCGCCAGCAGCTTATCGCTTTCGGGGACCTACGAGCAGTACTTC
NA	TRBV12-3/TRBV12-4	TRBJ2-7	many	CASSLGGTGRLGQYF	TGTGCCAGCAGTTTAGGGGGAACCGGCCGCTTAGGGCAGTACTTC
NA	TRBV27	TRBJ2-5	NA	CASSFARAKETQYF	TGTGCCAGCAGTTTCGCTAGAGCCAAAGAGACCCAGTACTTC
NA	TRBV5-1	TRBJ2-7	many	CASSFGSGPYEQYF	TGCGCCAGCAGCTTTGGTAGCGGACCCTACGAGCAGTACTTC
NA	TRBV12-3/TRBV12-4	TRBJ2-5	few	CASTPSTETQYF	TGTGCCAGCACCCCGTCGACGGAGACCCAGTACTTC
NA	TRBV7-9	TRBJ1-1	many	CASSPTDPLGPTEAFF	TGTGCCAGCAGCCCAACGGATCCGTTGGGGCCCACTGAAGCTTTCTTT
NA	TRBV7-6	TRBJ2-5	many	CASSFSVRAQETQYF	TGTGCCAGCAGCTTTTCCGTAAGGGCTCAAGAGACCCAGTACTTC
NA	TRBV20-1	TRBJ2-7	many	CSAREGGEQYF	TGCAGTGCTAGAGAAGGGGGCGAGCAGTACTTC
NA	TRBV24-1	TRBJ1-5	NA	CATRNRAAGPQHF	TGTGCCACCAGAAACAGGGCCGCAGGGCCCCAGCATTTT
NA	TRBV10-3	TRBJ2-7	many	CAIQDSYEQYF	TGTGCCATCCAGGACAGCTACGAGCAGTACTTC
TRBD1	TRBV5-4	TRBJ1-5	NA	CASSLAHRRGTGGGQPQHF	TGTGCCAGCAGCTTGGCCCACCGTCGTGGGACAGGGGGCGGTCAGCCCCAGCATTTT
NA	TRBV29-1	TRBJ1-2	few	CSVVTGGSYGYTF	TGCAGCGTTGTTACCGGGGGGAGCTATGGCTACACCTTC
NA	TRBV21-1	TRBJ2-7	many	CASSKGSGNSGQGNNEQYF	TGTGCCAGCAGCAAAGGGTCCGGGAATTCGGGACAGGGTAACAATGAGCAGTACTTC
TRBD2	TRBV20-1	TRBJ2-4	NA	CSAGRRGGTKNIQYF	TGCAGTGCTGGGAGGAGGGGAGGGACCAAAAACATTCAGTACTTC
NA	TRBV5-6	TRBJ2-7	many	CASSLTGPYEQYF	TGTGCCAGCAGCTTGACAGGGCCCTACGAGCAGTACTTC
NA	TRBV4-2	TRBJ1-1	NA	CASSQDGRGRVTEAFF	TGTGCCAGCAGCCAAGACGGTCGAGGGAGGGTCACTGAAGCTTTCTTT
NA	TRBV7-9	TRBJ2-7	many	CASSFQDYEQYF	TGTGCCAGCAGCTTCCAGGACTACGAGCAGTACTTC
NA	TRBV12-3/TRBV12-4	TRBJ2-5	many	CASSFKFSQETQYF	TGTGCCAGCAGTTTTAAGTTTTCCCAAGAGACCCAGTACTTC
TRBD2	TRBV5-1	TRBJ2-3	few	CASSPLPGGGFYQYF	TGCGCCAGCAGCCCCCTCCCTGGCGGGGGGTTCTACCAGTATTTT